Listed here are 4 T cell receptor beta chains from one sample, sequenced in a study of blood T cell repertoires in COVID-19. Repertoires were generated with immunoSEQ multiplex PCR, while TCRdb's copy carries only in-frame clones and drops some. The sample has some 150,000 clones; around 73% are singletons. Input material: PBMCs or T cells enriched from blood (not recorded which). These receptors came from a woman between 50 and 59 years old who had recovered from COVID-19.

The V gene is TRBV27, the J gene TRBJ2-1; 9 bases map to TRBD1. Trimming took 4 bases from V and 2 from J; bases not matched to a gene: 3. Germline CDR1 is MNHEY and CDR2 is SMNVEV (reference sequence). The CDR3 is 15 amino acids. CDR3 amino acids: CASSSHRGPYNEQFF. Here the CDR3 DNA reads TGTGCCAGCAGTTCACACAGGGGGCCCTACAATGAGCAGTTCTTC.

This clone was observed a few times. The rearrangement links TRBV2 to TRBJ2-1; the D gene is possibly TRBD2 (5 bases). This CDR3 is built from 15 residues. Germline lookup yields CDR1 SNHLY and CDR2 FYNNEI. V was clipped by 4 bases and J by 2 bases, with 12 bases between them. The CDR3, as DNA: TGTGCCAGCAGTGCGGAGGCAGTGGCCTACAATGAGCAGTTCTTC. Its protein is CASSAEAVAYNEQFF.

Only one count was recorded for this clone. The rearrangement links TRBV28 to TRBJ1-2; 10 nucleotides align to TRBD1. CDR1 is MDHEN, CDR2 SYDVKM, per germline. V lost 1 base to trimming and J lost 6 bases; unmatched junction nucleotides: 5. This CDR3 has 15 amino acids. CDR3 bases: TGTGCCAGCAGTTTATTGGGGGACAGGGGAGATGGCTACACCTTC. Protein sequence: CASSLLGDRGDGYTF.

V is TRBV27 and J is TRBJ2-7; maybe TRBD2 (6 bases). CDR1 is MNHEY and CDR2 is SMNVEV in the germline V gene (reference sequence). The CDR3 runs to 14 residues. Trimming removed 4 bases at V and 1 base at J, with 11 bases between. The CDR3 region has the DNA TGTGCCAGCAGTTGGGGACTTGATTCCTACGAGCAGTACTTC. This encodes CASSWGLDSYEQYF.